One sample yielded the 28 T cell receptor beta chains listed below, sequenced in a study of metastatic and nonmetastatic thyroid tumors. Ahead of thyroid surgery, no patient had received treatment of any kind. TCRdb re-called the PCR reads via MiXCR. Here the sample spans about 70,000 clones, less than 20% being singletons. Material for sequencing was blood. The receptors originated from a female donor with papillary thyroid cancer or a benign thyroid nodule (not recorded which). Some clones in this sample may be carry-over from other donors' samples.

CDR3 in DNA: TGTGCCAGCAGCCTTACCAGGGGGTTTTACAATGAGCAGTTCTTC. Encoded protein: CASSLTRGFYNEQFF. The gene calls are TRBV11-2 and TRBJ2-1, with 7 bases aligning to TRBD1. Germline CDR1 SGHAT, CDR2 FQNNGV. The V segment lost 5 bases and the J segment 4 bases; nucleotides outside the gene matches: 8. CDR3 size: 15 residues.

The gene calls are TRBV7-3 and TRBJ2-6; TRBD1 might be the D (6 bases). Germline V gene lookup returns CDR1 SGHTA and CDR2 FQGTGA. V lost 5 bases and J 0 bases, leaving 17 bases between the germline ends. The CDR3 covers 18 residues. The CDR3 is CASSNRDKSFSGANVLTF. The CDR3 nucleotides read TGTGCCAGCAGCAACCGGGACAAGTCCTTCTCTGGGGCCAACGTCCTGACTTTC.

This chain joins TRBV5-1 and TRBJ2-2; maybe TRBD2 (6 bases). Germline CDR1 and CDR2: SGHRS and YFSETQ. The V end was cut by 3 bases, the J end by 1 base, with 13 bases between. CDR3 length: 16 residues. The chain's CDR3 is CASSWGDSLNTGELFF. In nucleotides, the CDR3 is TGCGCCAGCAGCTGGGGGGACTCTTTGAACACCGGGGAGCTGTTTTTT. Full variable domain (outside the CDR3, taken from reference TRBV5-1 and TRBJ2-2): KAGVTQTPRYLIKTRGQQVTLSCSPISGHRSVSWYQQTPGQGLQFLFEYFSETQRNKGNFPGRFSGRQFSNSRSEMNVSTLELGDSALYLCASSWGDSLNTGELFFGEGSRLTVL.

The V gene is TRBV6-2 or TRBV6-3, the J gene TRBJ2-1; maybe TRBD1 (5 bases). The length of the CDR3 is 14 residues. V was pared by 2 bases and J by 8 bases, with 13 bases between. From germline, CDR1 is MNHEY and CDR2 SVGEGT. Here the CDR3 DNA reads TGTGCCAGCAGTTACGGGAATCAAGGGGATGAGCAGTTCTTC. Translated, it gives CASSYGNQGDEQFF.

The sample holds many counts of this clone. V is TRBV5-1 and J is TRBJ2-7; 11 nucleotides match TRBD2. The CDR3 is made up of 19 amino acids. Trimming cost V 1 base and J 0 bases; bases outside gene matches: 12. Germline V CDR1 and CDR2: SGHRS, YFSETQ. CDR3 amino acids: CASSLKSNSGGDISYEQYF. The DNA for the CDR3 is TGCGCCAGCAGCTTGAAGAGTAATAGCGGGGGGGATATCTCCTACGAGCAGTACTTC.

In the case of this clone: The conserved closing phenylalanine or tryptophan is absent in this CDR3, likely reflecting a read error. This chain joins TRBV10-2 and TRBJ2-7; maybe TRBD2 (5 bases). Per germline, CDR1 WSHSY and CDR2 SAAADI. CDR3 length: 16 amino acids. V dropped 0 bases and J dropped 2 bases, with 14 bases sitting between them. CDR3 region: CASSESGKSTPYEQYL. In DNA form, the CDR3 reads TGCGCCAGCAGTGAGTCCGGGAAATCAACCCCCTACGAGCAGTACCTC.

Ten or more counts support this clone. V is TRBV19 and J is TRBJ2-1; weak D call: TRBD1 (6 bases). The V end was cut by 3 bases, the J end by 4 bases, with 10 bases between. In germline, CDR1 is LNHDA, CDR2 SQIVND (reference sequence). This CDR3 has 14 amino acids. This CDR3 reads CASSMATGYNEQFF. CDR3 bases: TGTGCCAGTAGTATGGCGACAGGTTACAATGAGCAGTTCTTC.

This chain joins TRBV5-1 and TRBJ1-2, with a tentative D call TRBD1 (5 bases). Looked up from germline, CDR1 is SGHRS and CDR2 is YFSETQ. This CDR3 is 14 amino acids long. The V gene lost 6 bases and the J gene lost 10 bases, with 22 bases spanning the gap. CDR3 amino acids: CASKESGHGSDYTF. For the CDR3, the DNA is TGCGCCAGCAAAGAGTCGGGGCATGGGAGTGACTACACCTTC.

This clone was recorded many times. The chain employs TRBV20-1 and TRBJ1-5; 8 nucleotides line up with TRBD1. Losses at the gene ends were 6 bases for V and 4 bases for J; bases not matched to a gene: 14. This CDR3 has 16 amino acids. The germline V gene has CDR1 DFQATT and CDR2 SNEGSKA (reference sequence). CDR3 residues: CSAPKGQVFGNQPQHF. CDR3 in DNA: TGCAGTGCCCCGAAGGGACAGGTTTTCGGGAATCAGCCCCAGCATTTT.

This clone was observed many times. This rearrangement joins TRBV6-2 or TRBV6-3 to TRBJ1-2, with D perhaps TRBD1 (5 bases). With 6 bases removed from V and 5 bases from J, the gap between germline ends came to 16 bases. Germline CDR1 reads MNHEY; CDR2 reads SVGEGT. This CDR3 region has 14 residues. CDR3 residues: CASRSALGDYGYTF. CDR3 nucleotides: TGTGCCAGCAGGTCGGCGCTGGGGGATTATGGCTACACCTTC.

This clone occurred a few times. The chain is built from TRBV28 and TRBJ1-2; 9 nucleotides match TRBD1. V was clipped by 1 base and J by 6 bases; unmatched bases: 6. This CDR3 comprises 15 residues. CDR1 is MDHEN and CDR2 is SYDVKM in the germline V gene. The CDR3 bases are TGTGCCAGCAGTTTATCCGTCACAGGGGGCGATGGCTACACCTTC. Protein product: CASSLSVTGGDGYTF.

This clone was seen a single time. This sequence joins TRBV11-1 and TRBJ2-7; TRBD1 might be the D (6 bases). Germline V gene data show CDR1 as SGHAT and CDR2 as FQDESV (reference sequence). The CDR3 runs to 14 residues. V gave up 6 bases and J gave up 0 bases, with 12 bases separating them. For the CDR3, the DNA is TGTGCCAGCAGGGGTGGACAGAACTCCTACGAGCAGTACTTC. It yields the protein CASRGGQNSYEQYF.

Ten or more counts support this clone. This chain links TRBV5-1 with TRBJ1-1; perhaps TRBD1 as D (5 bases). The CDR3 runs to 14 residues. V lost 3 bases to trimming and J lost 6 bases, with 15 bases between them. The germline V gene encodes CDR1 SGHRS and CDR2 YFSETQ. Written as DNA, the CDR3 is TGCGCCAGCAGCTCAGGACAAGTCATGGCTGAAGCTTTCTTT. Protein product: CASSSGQVMAEAFF.

This clone was seen repeatedly, ten times or more. Other DNA sequences in this sample translate to the same CDR3. The chain has TRBV12-3 or TRBV12-4 and TRBJ2-1, with D perhaps being TRBD1 or TRBD2 (5 bases each). Trimming took off 5 bases at V and 4 bases at J, with 18 bases between the two ends. This CDR3 is 16 amino acids long. Here the CDR3 DNA reads TGTGCCAGCAGTCCTACCGGGACCAGCGCTTACAATGAGCAGTTCTTC. It translates to CASSPTGTSAYNEQFF.

There are many counts of this clone. This chain links TRBV28 with TRBJ1-3; no clear D gene. Trimming cost V 3 bases and J 2 bases, with 8 bases left between them. Germline V gene data show CDR1 as MDHEN and CDR2 as SYDVKM. The CDR3 spans 14 residues. For the CDR3, the DNA is TGTGCCAGCAGTTTGTCGGAACCTGGAAACACCATATATTTT. Protein product: CASSLSEPGNTIYF.

This clone was counted many times. The gene calls are TRBV12-3 or TRBV12-4 and TRBJ2-3; D gene uncertain. With 3 bases removed from V and 4 bases from J, the gap between germline ends came to 5 bases. The CDR3 has 12 residues. The CDR3 region has the DNA TGTGCCAGCAGTTTGCGTTCAGATACGCAGTATTTT. Its protein product is CASSLRSDTQYF.

Points on this clone: A much bigger clone sits one base away, suggesting this may be a read error. The genes are TRBV28 and TRBJ1-4; unclear D gene. The CDR3 sequence is 11 residues long. Germline CDR1 MDHEN, CDR2 SYDVKM. In DNA form, the CDR3 reads TGTGACTCCGGGAATAATGAAAAACTGTTTTTT. Protein: CDSGNNEKLFF.

This clone was recorded many times. The genes are TRBV12-3 or TRBV12-4 and TRBJ1-3, with D unclear. CDR3 size: 14 residues. The V end was cut by 2 bases, the J end by 0 bases, with 5 bases between. The CDR3 nucleotides are TGTGCCAGCAGTTTAAGGAGCTCTGGAAACACCATATATTTT. It encodes CASSLRSSGNTIYF.

This clone was recorded many times. This sample also contains other DNA sequences that code for the same CDR3. The chain has TRBV10-2 and TRBJ1-1, with TRBD1 identical over 7 bases. Germline CDR1 reads WSHSY; CDR2 reads SAAADI. The CDR3 loop spans 13 amino acids. Trimming cost V 5 bases and J 5 bases; bases outside gene matches: 5. For the CDR3, the DNA is TGCGCCAGCAGTTTGACAGGGAAAACTGAAGCTTTCTTT. This encodes CASSLTGKTEAFF.

The gene calls are TRBV24-1 and TRBJ1-2; 7 nucleotides align to TRBD1. This CDR3 comprises 15 residues. The V gene's germline CDR1 is KGHDR and CDR2 SFDVKD. V dropped 7 bases and J dropped 7; count of bases not matched to a gene: 14. CDR3 sequence: CATRRHRRDSSGYTF. The CDR3 DNA sequence: TGTGCCACCAGGCGTCACCGCCGGGACAGCTCTGGCTACACCTTC.

In its sample, this clone was seen many times. V and J are TRBV6-1 and TRBJ2-3, with D maybe TRBD1 (7 bases). Germline V gene sequence: CDR1 MNHNS, CDR2 SASEGT. V was shortened by 6 bases and J by 4 bases, with 20 bases between the two germline ends. The CDR3 runs to 16 residues. CDR3 nucleotides: TGTGCCAGCAGGACCACAGGGGCGGGAAGCGCAGATACGCAGTATTTT. It encodes CASRTTGAGSADTQYF.

Note on this clone: With a much larger clone just one base away, this may be a read error. The chain links TRBV20-1 to TRBJ2-7; D may be TRBD2 (5 bases). The germline CDR1 and CDR2 sequences are DFQATT and SNEGSKA (reference sequence). The length of the CDR3 is 11 residues. V was clipped by 5 bases and J by 6 bases, with 11 bases between them. The CDR3 nucleotides read TGCAGTGCTGGGTTAGCGTCCGAGCAGTACTTC. The encoded protein is CSAGLASEQYF.

Many counts were recorded for this clone. V and J are TRBV12-3 or TRBV12-4 and TRBJ2-1; D perhaps matches TRBD1 (5 bases). The CDR3 runs to 16 residues. V was pared by 6 bases and J by 5 bases, with 20 bases between. The CDR3: CASSPNRPLKNNEQFF. In DNA, the CDR3 is TGTGCCAGCAGCCCCAACAGGCCACTAAAGAACAATGAGCAGTTCTTC.

This clone was seen ten or more times. The V gene is TRBV30, the J gene TRBJ1-5, with a weak D call TRBD1 (5 bases). Germline CDR1 and CDR2: GTSNPN and SVGIG (reference sequence). V shed 3 bases and J shed 7 bases, with 13 bases lying between them. This CDR3 region has 13 residues. CDR3 nucleotides: TGTGCCTGGAGCGGAGGGGTCCGGCAGCCCCAGCATTTT. Translation: CAWSGGVRQPQHF.

This clone was seen more than once but under ten times. It may be a read error: a sequence one base away is much more abundant. The same CDR3 arises from other DNA sequences in this sample as well. The CDR3 region has the DNA TGTGCCAGCAGGCCTCTGGGTGCAGATACGCAGTATTTT. Encoded protein: CASRPLGADTQYF. The chain recombines TRBV6-1 with TRBJ2-3, with D unclear. Germline CDR1 and CDR2: MNHNS and SASEGT. The CDR3 loop spans 13 amino acids. V lost 6 bases and J lost 4, with 11 bases in between.

This clone was picked up many times. The gene calls are TRBV10-3 and TRBJ2-7; D may be TRBD2 (6 bases). V lost 0 bases to trimming and J lost 1 base, with 13 bases between them. The CDR3 has 16 residues. Germline V gene data show CDR1 as ENHRY and CDR2 as SYGVKD. CDR3 sequence: CAISESNLATSYEQYF. The DNA for the CDR3 is TGTGCCATCAGTGAGTCGAACCTAGCGACTTCCTACGAGCAGTACTTC.

The CDR3 DNA is TGTGCCAGCAGTGACTCGCGGGACACCGGGGAGCTGTTTTTT. This translates into CASSDSRDTGELFF. The rearrangement links TRBV6-4 to TRBJ2-2; D might be TRBD2 (5 bases). The germline V and J ends were trimmed by 0 bases and 3 bases, with 5 bases remaining between them. This CDR3 region has 14 residues. CDR1 MRHNA and CDR2 SNTAGT come from the germline V gene.

This clone was seen only a few times. The rearrangement links TRBV12-3 or TRBV12-4 to TRBJ2-5; D gene ambiguous. Trimming cost V 3 bases and J 5 bases, with 10 bases left between them. The CDR3 covers 13 residues. For the CDR3, the DNA is TGTGCCAGCAGTTTTTCACCAGTGGAGACCCAGTACTTC. Its protein is CASSFSPVETQYF.